Sequencing of this T cell receptor beta chain was carried out in a study of long-term antiretroviral therapy in people with HIV. In regard to this clone: Its antigen is not known.

Version v3.0 of the immunoSEQ assay was performed at survey level. Profiled with immunoSEQ multiplex PCR; TCRdb holds only in-frame clones, not every one. The table has 39,000 or so clones, around 80% seen once. V lost 0 bases and J 2 bases, leaving 8 bases between the germline ends. This CDR3 region has 14 residues. Germline values: CDR1 SGHTA, CDR2 FQGNSA. Sampling of each donor yielded at least one pre-ART PBMC sample and at least two post-ART PBMC samples. Findings and caveats of the study: Pre-ART expanded clones dominated the repertoire at every time point.

The specimen comprised unsorted PBMCs, sampled 0.6 years after starting antiretroviral therapy. The chain combines TRBV7-2 with TRBJ2-7, with D perhaps matching TRBD2 (5 bases). The receptor comes from a man aged 18 to 35 with HIV. The CDR3 loop is CASSLAGSPYEQYF. The DNA of the CDR3 is TGTGCCAGCAGCTTAGCAGGGAGCCCCTACGAGCAGTACTTC.